Listed here are 14 T cell receptor beta chains from one sample, sequenced in a study of T cell responses to AZD1222 COVID-19 vaccine. Profiling relied on immunoSEQ multiplex PCR, and the TCRdb table lists in-frame clones only, not all of them. Among fewer than 30,000 clones listed, over 90% were seen once. The sequencing here drew on peripheral blood, taken on day 0 of AZD1222 vaccination. All receptors derive from an adult in good health.

The genes are TRBV12-3 or TRBV12-4 and TRBJ2-1; 8 nucleotides agree with TRBD2. V shed 7 bases and J 9 bases; nucleotides not matched to a gene: 2. This CDR3 has 11 residues. CDR3 amino acids: CASTSGGEQFF. The CDR3 nucleotides read TGTGCCAGCACCAGCGGGGGTGAGCAGTTCTTC.

V gene TRBV4-1 combines with J gene TRBJ1-1, with 8 bases matching TRBD1. This CDR3 has 15 residues. Germline-derived CDR1 and CDR2 are MGHRA and YSYEKL. The junction had 5 bases not matched to a gene; V was cut back by 4 bases and J by 1 base. The CDR3 sequence is CASSPPDRENTEAFF. In nucleotides, the CDR3 is TGCGCCAGCAGCCCTCCGGACAGGGAGAACACTGAAGCTTTCTTT.

The chain uses TRBV6-4 and TRBJ2-2, with TRBD2 matching over 10 bases. CDR1 is MRHNA, CDR2 SNTAGT, per germline. V was clipped by 3 bases and J by 4 bases; unmatched bases: 2. CDR3 length: 15 amino acids. The CDR3 DNA reads TGTGCCAGCAGTGAGGCTAGCGGGAGCACCGGGGAGCTGTTTTTT. It is translated as CASSEASGSTGELFF.

V is TRBV28 and J is TRBJ1-2; D perhaps matches TRBD1 (5 bases). CDR3 length: 12 amino acids. Germline V gives CDR1 MDHEN, CDR2 SYDVKM. V lost 10 bases and J lost 7, with 16 bases in between. The CDR3 bases are TGTGCCATACAAACAGGTCCCTCTGGCTACACCTTC. Its protein product is CAIQTGPSGYTF.

This chain links TRBV27 with TRBJ1-6; 7 bases line up with TRBD1. The CDR3 length is 15 residues. J gave up 6 bases and V 6 bases, and 8 bases lay outside the gene matches. Germline V lookup: CDR1 MNHEY, CDR2 SMNVEV (reference sequence). The CDR3 sequence: CASSPGGISNSPLHF. The CDR3 DNA follows: TGTGCCAGCAGCCCAGGGGGTATTAGTAATTCACCCCTCCACTTT.

This chain connects TRBV4-3 to TRBJ1-5, with 9 bases fitting TRBD1. This CDR3 has 16 residues. V lost 4 bases, J lost 4 bases, and 8 bases stayed unmatched. Germline CDR1 LGHNA, CDR2 YSLEER. The CDR3 spells CASSLGTGNLNQPQHF. The CDR3 DNA sequence: TGCGCCAGCAGCCTTGGGACAGGGAATTTGAATCAGCCCCAGCATTTT.

The chain couples TRBV10-3 to TRBJ2-5, with D unclear. Trimming cost V 4 bases and J 5 bases, with 11 bases left between them. This CDR3 spans 13 amino acids. From germline, CDR1 is ENHRY and CDR2 SYGVKD. CDR3 amino acids: CAISGTAVETQYF. DNA for the CDR3: TGTGCCATCAGTGGGACGGCGGTGGAGACCCAGTACTTC.

This sequence joins TRBV2 and TRBJ2-1; 10 bases map to TRBD1. The CDR3 extends over 13 amino acids. The V gene end was trimmed by 6 bases and the J gene end by 8 bases; junction bases not matched to a gene: 4. Germline loops: CDR1 SNHLY, CDR2 FYNNEI. CDR3 sequence reads: CASRGDRGHEQFF. The CDR3 DNA is TGTGCCAGCAGGGGGGACAGGGGTCATGAGCAGTTCTTC.

The rearrangement joins TRBV28 to TRBJ1-4; 9 positions agree with TRBD1. The CDR3 spans 15 residues. The ends lost 5 bases at V and 10 bases at J; junction bases unmatched: 11. The V gene's germline CDR1 is MDHEN and CDR2 SYDVKM. DNA of the CDR3: TGTGCCAGCAGTCCCCCCACAGGGGGCTTACGAAAACTGTTTTTT. Protein product: CASSPPTGGLRKLFF. Complete variable domain (other parts from reference TRBV28 and TRBJ1-4): DVKVTQSSRYLVKRTGEKVFLECVQDMDHENMFWYRQDPGLGLRLIYFSYDVKMKEKGDIPEGYSVSREKKERFSLILESASTNQTSMYLCASSPPTGGLRKLFFGSGTQLSVL.

V gene TRBV28 combines with J gene TRBJ1-2; D is perhaps TRBD1 (5 bases). Germline-derived CDR1 and CDR2 are MDHEN and SYDVKM. V lost 7 bases and J 6 bases, leaving 24 bases between the germline ends. The CDR3 loop spans 16 amino acids. CDR3 DNA: TGTGCCAGCAATCCATCTCCTGGGGGGAAGGTGGATGGCTACACCTTC. Translated: CASNPSPGGKVDGYTF.

The chain joins TRBV5-1 to TRBJ1-5; possible D gene TRBD1, 5 bases. The CDR3 spans 13 residues. Trimming pared 1 base from V and 11 bases from J, leaving 13 bases between. The germline CDR1 and CDR2 sequences are SGHRS and YFSETQ. The CDR3 DNA reads TGCGCCAGCAGCTTGTCGGGGGAATCGGCCCAGCATTTT. Residues: CASSLSGESAQHF.

The CDR3 loop is CASSRGGDTQYF. The CDR3 DNA is TGCGCCAGCAGCCGGGGTGGGGATACGCAGTATTTT. J is TRBJ2-3 and V is TRBV5-1, with D possibly matching TRBD2 (5 bases). Germline CDR1 SGHRS, CDR2 YFSETQ. The germline V and J ends were trimmed by 4 bases and 6 bases, with 9 bases remaining between them. The CDR3 is 12 amino acids.

The rearrangement links TRBV4-3 to TRBJ2-2; 12 nucleotides agree with TRBD2. This CDR3 is built from 18 residues. J was trimmed by 7 bases and V by 4 bases; bases with no gene match: 13. Germline CDR1 LGHNA, CDR2 YSLEER. The CDR3 DNA reads as TGCGCCAGCAGCCGGGTCCTAGCGGGAGGGCCCGGGGGCGGGGAGCTGTTTTTT. Amino acid sequence: CASSRVLAGGPGGGELFF.

This clone was detected only once. V usage is TRBV6-6 and J usage is TRBJ1-1; D is perhaps TRBD1 (6 bases). The CDR3 consists of 14 residues. The germline V and J ends were trimmed by 6 bases and 2 bases, with 13 bases remaining between them. The germline gives CDR1 MNHNY, CDR2 SVGAGI (reference sequence). This chain's CDR3 is CASSRETGNTEAFF. The CDR3 coding sequence is TGTGCCAGCAGCCGAGAGACAGGAAACACTGAAGCTTTCTTT.